The 26 T cell receptor beta chains in this list originate from one sample, sequenced in a study of OX40 agonist ivuxolimab in advanced cancers. TCRdb's table, derived via immunoSEQ multiplex PCR, lists solely in-frame clones and lacks some. In the table there are some 11,000 clones, around 80% of which are singletons. The specimen was CD4+ or CD8+ T cells sorted from blood, collected in a trial of the OX40 agonist ivuxolimab. Every receptor here comes from an adult with an advanced solid tumor such as melanoma, head and neck, liver or kidney cancer.

The genes are TRBV4-1 and TRBJ1-1; TRBD1 matches at 7 bases. The V gene's germline CDR1 is MGHRA and CDR2 YSYEKL. CDR3 size: 14 residues. The V gene end was trimmed by 4 bases and the J gene end by 5 bases; junction bases not matched to a gene: 7. DNA of the CDR3: TGCGCCAGCAGCCCCATAGGGGGCGGGACTGAAGCTTTCTTT. As protein: CASSPIGGGTEAFF.

The chain has TRBV6-5 and TRBJ2-5, with no clear D. Deletions cut 6 bases from V and 0 bases from J, with 14 bases between. Germline V gene sequence: CDR1 MNHEY, CDR2 SVGAGI. The CDR3 has 15 residues. The CDR3 region has the DNA TGTGCCAGCAGACCTCTGAGACAAGACCAAGAGACCCAGTACTTC. It specifies CASRPLRQDQETQYF.

The CDR3 spells CASSLAYLDTQYF. The CDR3 DNA is TGTGCCAGCAGCTTAGCGTACCTAGATACGCAGTATTTT. This chain uses TRBV7-6 with TRBJ2-3, with D unresolved. CDR1 and CDR2 from the germline V gene are SGHVS and FNYEAQ. Trimming took 0 bases from V and 5 from J, leaving 6 bases between them. The CDR3 extends over 13 amino acids.

The chain has TRBV18 and TRBJ1-5; 8 bases agree with TRBD1. The CDR3 spans 18 residues. Trimming cost V 6 bases and J 1 base; bases outside gene matches: 14. Per germline, CDR1 KGHSH and CDR2 LQKENI. CDR3 DNA: TGTGCCAGCTCCCCGCCCGGGACAGGAACAGAAAGCAATCAGCCCCAGCATTTT. Translation gives CASSPPGTGTESNQPQHF.

This chain connects TRBV30 to TRBJ1-5, with unresolved D. Germline assignment: CDR1 GTSNPN and CDR2 SVGIG (reference sequence). The CDR3 consists of 13 residues. The V end was cut by 2 bases, the J end by 2 bases, with 7 bases between. The CDR3 region is CAWSTGGNQPQHF. In DNA, the CDR3 is TGTGCCTGGAGTACGGGAGGCAATCAGCCCCAGCATTTT.

The gene calls are TRBV6-1 and TRBJ2-4; TRBD1 might be the D (5 bases). CDR1 is MNHNS, CDR2 SASEGT, per germline. Trimming took off 3 bases at V and 7 bases at J, with 16 bases between the two ends. The CDR3 consists of 15 residues. The CDR3 is CASSEIPSGANIQYF. CDR3 DNA sequence: TGTGCCAGCAGTGAGATCCCTTCTGGGGCGAACATTCAGTACTTC.

V usage is TRBV2 and J usage is TRBJ2-7; 10 bases are shared with TRBD1. V shed 7 bases and J 2 bases; nucleotides not matched to a gene: 8. This CDR3 is built from 15 residues. CDR1 is SNHLY and CDR2 is FYNNEI in the germline V gene. The DNA of the CDR3 is TGTGCCAGCAACCCCCGGGACAGGGGAACCTACGAGCAGTACTTC. This sequence encodes CASNPRDRGTYEQYF.

The rearrangement links TRBV6-4 to TRBJ2-1, with D possibly matching TRBD1 (6 bases). This CDR3 region has 15 residues. The germline V and J ends were trimmed by 5 bases and 7 bases, with 18 bases remaining between them. Germline loops: CDR1 MRHNA, CDR2 SNTAGT. CDR3 protein: CASSYARAGANEQFF. The CDR3 nucleotides are TGTGCCAGCAGTTACGCGAGGGCAGGGGCGAATGAGCAGTTCTTC.

In regard to this clone: Additional DNA sequences in this sample encode the identical CDR3. The chain is built from TRBV27 and TRBJ1-1, with 7 bases that match TRBD1. The CDR3 extends over 12 amino acids. Germline CDR1 is MNHEY and CDR2 is SMNVEV (reference sequence). V lost 4 bases to trimming and J lost 5 bases; unmatched junction nucleotides: 1. The CDR3: CASSSGGTEAFF. CDR3 in DNA: TGTGCCAGCAGTTCAGGGGGGACTGAAGCTTTCTTT.

This clone came up a few times. The J gene is TRBJ1-1, the V gene TRBV19, with D perhaps matching TRBD1 (5 bases). Deletions cut 3 bases from V and 8 bases from J, with 16 bases between. CDR3 length: 14 amino acids. Germline CDR1 reads LNHDA; CDR2 reads SQIVND (reference sequence). The CDR3 region has the DNA TGTGCCAGTAGTATGGGGGGTACGACGGTCGAAGCTTTCTTT. Protein product: CASSMGGTTVEAFF.

This rearrangement joins TRBV29-1 to TRBJ1-1, with D uncertain. CDR1 SQVTM and CDR2 ANQGSEA come from the germline V gene. The CDR3 length is 12 residues. V was trimmed by 4 bases and J by 1 base, leaving 7 bases between them. DNA of the CDR3: TGCAGCGTTGGAAAGGCGAACACTGAAGCTTTCTTT. It is translated as CSVGKANTEAFF.

The rearrangement links TRBV5-1 to TRBJ2-7, with D perhaps being TRBD1 or TRBD2 (5 bases each). The CDR3 consists of 13 residues. Trimming removed 4 bases from V and 0 bases from J, with 8 bases in between. CDR1 is SGHRS, CDR2 YFSETQ, per germline. This chain's CDR3 is CASSQGTSYEQYF. The CDR3 coding sequence is TGCGCCAGCAGCCAAGGGACCTCCTACGAGCAGTACTTC.

Only one count was recorded for this clone. The chain links TRBV4-1 to TRBJ1-2, with D possibly matching TRBD1 (5 bases). This CDR3 region has 14 residues. Germline V lookup: CDR1 MGHRA, CDR2 YSYEKL. The V and J ends lost 5 bases and 3 bases respectively, with 13 bases between them. The CDR3 region has the DNA TGCGCCAGCAGCACCCAGGGTGTTGACTATGGCTACACCTTC. Its protein product is CASSTQGVDYGYTF.

This chain links TRBV6-1 with TRBJ1-5; TRBD1 aligns across 7 bases. Germline V CDR1 and CDR2: MNHNS, SASEGT. The ends lost 5 bases at V and 4 bases at J; junction bases unmatched: 14. This CDR3 is 17 amino acids long. The CDR3 reads CASSQVRGRGGNQPQHF. CDR3 sequence (DNA): TGTGCCAGCAGTCAAGTTAGGGGGCGGGGGGGAAATCAGCCCCAGCATTTT.

The V gene is TRBV6-4, the J gene TRBJ1-1; 9 bases map to TRBD1. V was clipped by 4 bases and J by 7 bases; unmatched bases: 7. Germline loops: CDR1 MRHNA, CDR2 SNTAGT. The CDR3 is 14 amino acids. The CDR3 DNA is TGTGCCAGCAGTGCCGGGGGACAGGGTAGTGAAGCTTTCTTT. Protein sequence: CASSAGGQGSEAFF.

Only a few counts were recorded for this clone. The junction and the germline gene differ at one end; a read error may be behind it. This chain joins TRBV5-3 and TRBJ2-1; D call uncertain. TRBV5-3 is recorded as an ORF, its role being uncertain. This CDR3 region has 14 residues. CDR3: CASSLLQPYNEQFF. The CDR3 DNA is TGTGCCAGCAGCTTGCTACAACCTTACAATGAGCAGTTCTTC.

The gene calls are TRBV15 and TRBJ2-1; D is possibly TRBD2 (6 bases). The V end was cut by 3 bases, the J end by 6 bases, with 15 bases between. CDR1 and CDR2 (germline): LNHNV, YYDKDF (reference sequence). This CDR3 is 15 amino acids long. CDR3 bases: TGTGCCACCAGCAGTTGGAGGGATACGGCCAATGAGCAGTTCTTC. The encoded protein is CATSSWRDTANEQFF.

The chain joins TRBV30 to TRBJ2-7; D possibly corresponds to TRBD2 (5 bases). V was cut by 2 bases and J by 4 bases, with 21 bases left in between. The CDR3 sequence is 16 residues long. Germline CDR1 reads GTSNPN; CDR2 reads SVGIG (reference sequence). The CDR3 bases are TGTGCCTGGAGTACCCCCCCGGGGAAGCTCCCATACGAGCAGTACTTC. Amino acid sequence: CAWSTPPGKLPYEQYF.

This sequence joins TRBV29-1 and TRBJ2-2; 9 nucleotides agree with TRBD2. This CDR3 comprises 14 residues. The germline CDR1 and CDR2 sequences are SQVTM and ANQGSEA. V was pared by 7 bases and J by 3 bases, with 6 bases of the junction left unmatched. This chain's CDR3 is CSASLAGHTGELFF. Here the CDR3 DNA reads TGCAGCGCGTCCCTAGCGGGACACACCGGGGAGCTGTTTTTT.

This chain connects TRBV5-1 to TRBJ2-1; D is uncertain. Germline CDR1 is SGHRS and CDR2 is YFSETQ. Deletions cut 4 bases from V and 6 bases from J, with 5 bases between. This CDR3 contains 11 residues. CDR3 residues: CASSNPNEQFF. The CDR3 DNA is TGCGCCAGCAGCAACCCCAATGAGCAGTTCTTC.

This chain joins TRBV5-1 and TRBJ1-5; the D gene is possibly TRBD1 (5 bases). The germline V and J ends were trimmed by 1 base and 0 bases, with 17 bases remaining between them. The V gene's germline CDR1 is SGHRS and CDR2 YFSETQ. This CDR3 has 18 amino acids. The CDR3 DNA sequence: TGCGCCAGCAGCTTGCGTATACAGGAATTAGATAGCAATCAGCCCCAGCATTTT. Protein: CASSLRIQELDSNQPQHF. Variable domain in full (rest from reference TRBV5-1 and TRBJ1-5): KAGVTQTPRYLIKTRGQQVTLSCSPISGHRSVSWYQQTPGQGLQFLFEYFSETQRNKGNFPGRFSGRQFSNSRSEMNVSTLELGDSALYLCASSLRIQELDSNQPQHFGDGTRLSIL.

J is TRBJ1-3 and V is TRBV6-1, with 7 bases lining up with TRBD1. V lost 1 base to trimming and J lost 3 bases; unmatched junction nucleotides: 0. This CDR3 has 14 amino acids. Germline lookup yields CDR1 MNHNS and CDR2 SASEGT. The CDR3 reads CASSEGQGGNTIYF. CDR3 DNA: TGTGCCAGCAGTGAAGGACAGGGTGGAAACACCATATATTTT.

This clone was observed a handful of times. V is TRBV7-2 and J is TRBJ1-3, with D possibly TRBD1 on 6 matching bases. Germline loops: CDR1 SGHTA, CDR2 FQGNSA. V was cut by 2 bases and J by 4 bases, with 12 bases left in between. This CDR3 comprises 15 residues. The CDR3 is CASSLTETGGNTIYF. The CDR3 coding sequence is TGTGCCAGCAGCTTAACCGAGACAGGCGGAAACACCATATATTTT.

The chain has TRBV10-3 and TRBJ1-5; a possible D gene is TRBD1 (6 bases). The germline V gene has CDR1 ENHRY and CDR2 SYGVKD. Trimming pared 2 bases from V and 4 bases from J, leaving 15 bases between. The CDR3 spans 16 residues. CDR3 amino acids: CAISEPQRGGNQPQHF. As DNA, the CDR3 is TGTGCCATCAGTGAGCCCCAGAGGGGGGGGAATCAGCCCCAGCATTTT.

The gene calls are TRBV15 and TRBJ2-5; D ambiguous. Trimming stripped 3 bases from V and 4 bases from J, with 6 bases between. This CDR3 has 12 residues. Germline CDR1 is LNHNV and CDR2 is YYDKDF (reference sequence). The chain's CDR3 is CATSSFGETQYF. CDR3 DNA: TGTGCCACCAGCAGTTTCGGAGAGACCCAGTACTTC. Complete variable domain (other parts from reference TRBV15 and TRBJ2-5): DAMVIQNPRYQVTQFGKPVTLSCSQTLNHNVMYWYQQKSSQAPKLLFHYYDKDFNNEADTPDNFQSRRPNTSFCFLDIRSPGLGDTAMYLCATSSFGETQYFGPGTRLLVL.

This clone came up once. The CDR3 protein is CASGGYEQFF. The CDR3 DNA reads as TGTGCCAGCGGAGGGTATGAGCAGTTCTTC. This rearrangement joins TRBV27 to TRBJ2-1, with a tentative D call TRBD2 (6 bases). V lost 8 bases to trimming and J lost 8 bases, with 7 bases between them. Germline values: CDR1 MNHEY, CDR2 SMNVEV (reference sequence). The CDR3 has 10 amino acids.